This TCR beta chain was sequenced in a study of CD8 T cells in Susac syndrome (dated by TCRdb to the late 2010s). With respect to the entire study: Of the Susac syndrome patients who were sequenced, fewer than 10 were in clinical remission while about six had clinically active disease. At the time of blood withdrawal, Susac syndrome patients were either therapy-naive, taking corticosteroids (with some also receiving IVIg), or on IVIg alone. The study used repertoire sequencing to test whether antigen drove CD8+ T cell activation and differentiation in Susac syndrome. The paper as a whole reports these results and caveats: The TCR sequencing and HLA analysis was acknowledged to have included a relatively small number of individuals. The CD4+ T cell repertoire of patients with Susac syndrome showed no detectable clonal expansion.

Peripheral blood CD8+ and CD4+ T cells from healthy donors, Susac syndrome patients and multiple sclerosis patients were profiled using high-throughput TCR beta sequencing. Recently defined diagnostic criteria for definite or probable disease were met by the Susac syndrome patients. Bulk CD8+ and CD4+ T cells were purified by magnetic negative isolation, whereas CD8+ TEMRA cells were enriched by FACS. Blood was drawn into EDTA tubes, processed within 24 hours, and PBMCs were isolated by density gradient centrifugation. PBMCs intended for TCR sequencing were cryopreserved in liquid nitrogen and thawed later in a water bath at 37 degrees C. The sorted or isolated CD4+, CD8+ and CD8+ TEMRA cells had a purity of 90% or higher. For this clonotype: Its antigen is not yet known. No base-level quality is on record; no much larger clone is a single base apart.

Taken from the germline V gene (reference sequence), the CDR1 and CDR2 loops are DFQATT and SNEGSKA. Its CDR3 holds 15 amino acids, cysteine through phenylalanine. Kept here is only the CDR3 DNA, which spans 45 bases and is read in frame from base 1. V gives up 6 bases and J gives up 4 bases, and the segment between their germline ends measures 21 bases. RNA was extracted using the RNeasy kit, and roughly 0.5 to 1 ug of the RNA was reverse transcribed with random hexamers. TCR beta CDR3 regions were amplified with the immunoSEQ multiplex PCR assay covering 54 Vbeta and 13 Jbeta segments. To correct PCR amplification bias, a synthetic template baseline was used for both primer optimization and computational correction. The original pipeline was this. Only productive sequences were kept, with reads annotated to V, D and J genes according to IMGT and analyzed in immunoSEQ Analyzer. To calculate clonality, Shannon entropy was normalized by log2 of the number of productive unique sequences and then subtracted from one. For each patient and control, public and private clones were evaluated within the 100 most prevalent clones. Clones were defined as Susac-specific if absent from the healthy and MS cohorts, from 900 to 1,300 published viral clones and from other ImmuneACCESS disease sequences. TCRdb reanalyzed the raw reads on its own, using fastp at Q25 for trimming and MiXCR for clone calling, and kept in-frame beta chains. Entries that share a CDR3 protein sequence are merged under the most common genes and DNA. V and J calls and clone size were set by TCRdb, not the authors. For this sample there are about 160,000 distinct CDR3 sequences; roughly 95% appear just once. The ten largest make up 0.095% to 0.15% of the sample.

Sequencing was done on a sample of CD4+ T cells from PBMCs. This clonotype was obtained from a human donor with Susac syndrome. The rearranged segments are TRBV20-1 and TRBJ1-1; the D segment could be TRBD1, given 6 matching bases. The CDR3 region has the sequence CSARRPGTWGTEAFF. In nucleotides, the sequence is TGCAGTGCCCGACGCCCGGGGACATGGGGCACTGAAGCTTTCTTT.